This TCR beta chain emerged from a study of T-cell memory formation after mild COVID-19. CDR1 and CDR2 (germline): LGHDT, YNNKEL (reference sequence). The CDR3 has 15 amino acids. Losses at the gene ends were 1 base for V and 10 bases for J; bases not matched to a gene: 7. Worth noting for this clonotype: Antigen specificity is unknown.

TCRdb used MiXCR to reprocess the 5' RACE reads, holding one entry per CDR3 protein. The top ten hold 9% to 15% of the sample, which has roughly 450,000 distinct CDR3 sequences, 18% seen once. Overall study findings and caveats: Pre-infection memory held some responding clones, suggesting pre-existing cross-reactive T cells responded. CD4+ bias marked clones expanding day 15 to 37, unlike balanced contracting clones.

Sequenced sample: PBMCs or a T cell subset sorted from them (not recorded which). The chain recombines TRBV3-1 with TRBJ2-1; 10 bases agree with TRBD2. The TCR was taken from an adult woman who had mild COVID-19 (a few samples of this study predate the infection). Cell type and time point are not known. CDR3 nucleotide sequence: TGTGCCAGCAGCCAAGCCGGGACTAGCGTATGGGAGCAGTTCTTC. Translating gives CASSQAGTSVWEQFF.